The clone carrying this TCR beta chain occurred once. Its target is unknown. The sample comes from a study of cytomegalovirus exposure and HLA in healthy donors. Study-level points and caveats: Most subjects had HLA-A and HLA-B alleles reportedly predicted accurately by TCR beta sequences. At a 0.05 false discovery rate, a later analysis found around 15,000 TCR beta sequences to be associated with HLA alleles. Reported performance of the classifier showed diagnosis of cytomegalovirus status with high specificity and sensitivity.

The PCR ran on 60 Vbeta and 13 Jbeta primers. Repertoires were generated with immunoSEQ multiplex PCR, while TCRdb's copy carries only in-frame clones and drops some. In the table there are about 170,000 clones, about three quarters of which are singletons. The length of the CDR3 is 15 residues. The ends lost 4 bases at V and 5 bases at J; junction bases unmatched: 7. Germline loops: CDR1 SGHRS, CDR2 YFSETQ. The sequence derives from a female donor in good health and CMV-seronegative. The chain joins TRBV5-1 to TRBJ1-5; 9 nucleotides align to TRBD1. Material: PBMCs. Here the CDR3 reads CASSPGDRDHQPQHF. The DNA for the CDR3 is TGCGCCAGCAGCCCAGGGGACAGGGATCATCAGCCCCAGCATTTT.